This is a list of T cell receptor beta chains from one sample in a study of early T cells in non-severe SARS-CoV-2 infection. TCRdb independently ran MiXCR on the 5' RACE reads; one entry per CDR3 protein. Counted here are more than 60,000 distinct CDR3 sequences, roughly 5% occurring once; the ten biggest clones make up approximately 4.9%. Input material: whole blood. Source of these receptors: an adult who was a healthcare worker with PCR-confirmed SARS-CoV-2 infection or an uninfected control (not recorded which). Both conserved end residues are part of each CDR3. Each record gives: CDR3 protein, CDR3 DNA, J gene, V gene, clone size, D gene. The D gene is left open where the match is weak. The size of a clone is reported for some rows only, either as once, few or many, or as a class for expanded clones.

cdr3_aa: CASSPTPGRSSGNTIYF
cdr3_nt: TGTGCCAGCTCACCAACACCCGGCCGGAGCTCTGGAAACACCATATATTTT
j_call: TRBJ1-3
v_call: TRBV18
clone_size: many
d_call: -

cdr3_aa: CSVLRALGGTDTQYF
cdr3_nt: TGCAGCGTCCTCCGGGCCCTAGGAGGCACAGATACGCAGTATTTT
j_call: TRBJ2-3
v_call: TRBV29-1
clone_size: many
d_call: -

cdr3_aa: CASSQSGGPSLEQYF
cdr3_nt: TGCGCCAGCAGCCAAAGCGGGGGCCCGAGTCTCGAGCAGTACTTC
j_call: TRBJ2-7
v_call: TRBV5-1
clone_size: many
d_call: TRBD2

cdr3_aa: CASSQGAESKAFF
cdr3_nt: TGTGCCAGCAGCCAAGGGGCAGAAAGCAAAGCTTTCTTT
j_call: TRBJ1-1
v_call: TRBV3-1
clone_size: many
d_call: -

cdr3_aa: CSARDPGANYGYTF
cdr3_nt: TGCAGTGCTAGAGATCCGGGGGCTAACTATGGCTACACCTTC
j_call: TRBJ1-2
v_call: TRBV20-1
clone_size: many
d_call: -

cdr3_aa: CASSSDRGFNNEQFF
cdr3_nt: TGTGCCAGCAGCTCTGACAGGGGTTTCAACAATGAGCAGTTCTTC
j_call: TRBJ2-1
v_call: TRBV11-2
clone_size: many
d_call: TRBD1

cdr3_aa: CSARAMGQGNGYTF
cdr3_nt: TGCAGTGCTAGAGCTATGGGACAGGGGAACGGCTACACCTTC
j_call: TRBJ1-2
v_call: TRBV20-1
clone_size: many
d_call: TRBD1

cdr3_aa: CASSFPGTYNEQFF
cdr3_nt: TGTGCCAGCAGCTTCCCAGGAACCTACAATGAGCAGTTCTTC
j_call: TRBJ2-1
v_call: TRBV5-4
clone_size: -
d_call: -

cdr3_aa: CASSSKRGEADTQYF
cdr3_nt: TGTGCCAGCAGCTCCAAGCGGGGGGAGGCAGATACGCAGTATTTT
j_call: TRBJ2-3
v_call: TRBV7-3
clone_size: few
d_call: TRBD2

cdr3_aa: CASSFASGAYNEQFF
cdr3_nt: TGTGCCAGCAGCTTCGCTAGCGGGGCCTACAATGAGCAGTTCTTC
j_call: TRBJ2-1
v_call: TRBV7-3
clone_size: many
d_call: TRBD2

cdr3_aa: CASSYGTDGSGANVLTF
cdr3_nt: TGTGCCAGCAGTTACGGGACAGATGGCTCTGGGGCCAACGTCCTGACTTTC
j_call: TRBJ2-6
v_call: TRBV6-6
clone_size: many
d_call: TRBD1

cdr3_aa: CASSSTSGAYNEQFF
cdr3_nt: TGTGCCAGCAGTTCGACTAGCGGAGCTTACAATGAGCAGTTCTTC
j_call: TRBJ2-1
v_call: TRBV7-6
clone_size: many
d_call: TRBD2

cdr3_aa: CASSLVPSGSVLF
cdr3_nt: TGTGCCAGCAGCTTAGTGCCTAGCGGGAGTGTGCTCTTC
j_call: TRBJ2-1
v_call: TRBV11-2
clone_size: many
d_call: TRBD2

cdr3_aa: CASSLGQVLSLEDDTQYF
cdr3_nt: TGTGCCAGCAGCTTGGGCCAGGTCCTCAGCTTAGAAGACGATACGCAGTATTTT
j_call: TRBJ2-3
v_call: TRBV5-6
clone_size: few
d_call: -

cdr3_aa: CASSQGLRLAGGHIAKNIQYF
cdr3_nt: TGTGCCAGCAGCCAAGGGCTCAGACTAGCGGGGGGTCATATAGCCAAAAACATTCAGTACTTC
j_call: TRBJ2-4
v_call: TRBV3-1
clone_size: many
d_call: TRBD2

cdr3_aa: CASSLAGSYGYTF
cdr3_nt: TGTGCCAGCAGCTTAGCTGGCAGCTATGGCTACACCTTC
j_call: TRBJ1-2
v_call: TRBV7-9
clone_size: few
d_call: -

cdr3_aa: CASSFPDETQYF
cdr3_nt: TGTGCCAGCAGTTTTCCCGACGAGACCCAGTACTTC
j_call: TRBJ2-5
v_call: TRBV5-6
clone_size: many
d_call: -

cdr3_aa: CASSIGGSTDTQYF
cdr3_nt: TGTGCCAGTAGTATAGGGGGGAGCACAGATACGCAGTATTTT
j_call: TRBJ2-3
v_call: TRBV19
clone_size: many
d_call: -

cdr3_aa: CASSLDLTGAYTDTQYF
cdr3_nt: TGTGCCAGCAGCTTAGATCTGACGGGGGCATACACAGATACGCAGTATTTT
j_call: TRBJ2-3
v_call: TRBV11-2
clone_size: many
d_call: -

cdr3_aa: CATSPGRPREEQFF
cdr3_nt: TGTGCCACCAGTCCAGGCAGGCCTCGGGAAGAGCAGTTCTTC
j_call: TRBJ2-1
v_call: TRBV24-1
clone_size: many
d_call: -

cdr3_aa: CAWRKVPANYGYTF
cdr3_nt: TGTGCCTGGAGAAAAGTCCCAGCGAACTATGGCTACACCTTC
j_call: TRBJ1-2
v_call: TRBV30
clone_size: few
d_call: -

cdr3_aa: CASSLELRDSPLHF
cdr3_nt: TGTGCCAGCAGCTTAGAGCTAAGAGATTCACCCCTCCACTTT
j_call: TRBJ1-6
v_call: TRBV7-2
clone_size: many
d_call: -

cdr3_aa: CASTLSGANVLTF
cdr3_nt: TGTGCCAGCACCCTCTCTGGGGCCAACGTCCTGACTTTC
j_call: TRBJ2-6
v_call: TRBV6-2/TRBV6-3
clone_size: few
d_call: -

cdr3_aa: CSARETGGAYNEQFF
cdr3_nt: TGCAGTGCTAGAGAAACAGGGGGGGCCTACAATGAGCAGTTCTTC
j_call: TRBJ2-1
v_call: TRBV20-1
clone_size: many
d_call: -

cdr3_aa: CASSSQPQTSTGTGANVLTF
cdr3_nt: TGTGCCAGCAGCTCTCAGCCGCAAACCTCAACAGGGACTGGGGCCAACGTCCTGACTTTC
j_call: TRBJ2-6
v_call: TRBV7-8
clone_size: few
d_call: -

cdr3_aa: CASRRNTNYGYTF
cdr3_nt: TGTGCCAGCAGGAGAAATACTAACTATGGCTACACCTTC
j_call: TRBJ1-2
v_call: TRBV7-9
clone_size: many
d_call: -

cdr3_aa: CASYLETEAFF
cdr3_nt: TGTGCCAGCTATCTTGAGACTGAAGCTTTCTTT
j_call: TRBJ1-1
v_call: TRBV6-5
clone_size: -
d_call: -

cdr3_aa: CASSFGGTGRNTEAFF
cdr3_nt: TGTGCCAGCAGTTTTGGCGGAACAGGCCGGAACACTGAAGCTTTCTTT
j_call: TRBJ1-1
v_call: TRBV12-3/TRBV12-4
clone_size: many
d_call: -

cdr3_aa: CASSSRGRDNEQFF
cdr3_nt: TGTGCCAGCAGTTCCAGGGGAAGGGACAATGAGCAGTTCTTC
j_call: TRBJ2-1
v_call: TRBV27
clone_size: -
d_call: -

cdr3_aa: CSARRGFDEKLFF
cdr3_nt: TGCAGTGCTAGGCGGGGATTTGATGAAAAACTGTTTTTT
j_call: TRBJ1-4
v_call: TRBV20-1
clone_size: many
d_call: -

cdr3_aa: CASSVTGYGELFF
cdr3_nt: TGTGCCAGTAGTGTGACGGGGTACGGGGAGCTGTTTTTT
j_call: TRBJ2-2
v_call: TRBV19
clone_size: few
d_call: -

cdr3_aa: CASSPMRGRNSYEQYF
cdr3_nt: TGTGCCAGCAGCCCCATGAGGGGACGTAACTCCTACGAGCAGTACTTC
j_call: TRBJ2-7
v_call: TRBV7-9
clone_size: many
d_call: -

cdr3_aa: CSASHRVTDTQYF
cdr3_nt: TGCAGTGCTAGTCACAGGGTGACAGATACGCAGTATTTT
j_call: TRBJ2-3
v_call: TRBV20-1
clone_size: many
d_call: -

cdr3_aa: CASSSGLASTDTQYF
cdr3_nt: TGTGCCAGCAGTTCGGGACTAGCTAGCACAGATACGCAGTATTTT
j_call: TRBJ2-3
v_call: TRBV7-9
clone_size: -
d_call: TRBD2

cdr3_aa: CASSSTPRDTQYF
cdr3_nt: TGTGCCAGCAGCTCCACCCCCCGGGATACGCAGTATTTT
j_call: TRBJ2-3
v_call: TRBV7-6
clone_size: many
d_call: -

cdr3_aa: CASSFADRDAGELFF
cdr3_nt: TGTGCCAGCAGTTTCGCGGACAGGGACGCCGGGGAGCTGTTTTTT
j_call: TRBJ2-2
v_call: TRBV6-2/TRBV6-3
clone_size: -
d_call: TRBD1

cdr3_aa: CASGRTHQPQHF
cdr3_nt: TGTGCCAGCGGACGGACTCATCAGCCCCAGCATTTT
j_call: TRBJ1-5
v_call: TRBV6-1
clone_size: -
d_call: -

cdr3_aa: CAWGSLAGTQYF
cdr3_nt: TGTGCCTGGGGGAGCCTTGCCGGGACCCAGTACTTC
j_call: TRBJ2-5
v_call: TRBV30
clone_size: many
d_call: -

cdr3_aa: CASRSGRGNTEAFF
cdr3_nt: TGCGCCAGCAGGTCGGGACGGGGGAACACTGAAGCTTTCTTT
j_call: TRBJ1-1
v_call: TRBV5-1
clone_size: few
d_call: -

cdr3_aa: CASSIYRDEQFF
cdr3_nt: TGTGCCAGCAGCATATACAGGGATGAGCAGTTCTTC
j_call: TRBJ2-1
v_call: TRBV7-2
clone_size: many
d_call: -

cdr3_aa: CSASRDLSYEQYF
cdr3_nt: TGCAGCGCCTCCCGGGACCTATCCTACGAGCAGTACTTC
j_call: TRBJ2-7
v_call: TRBV29-1
clone_size: many
d_call: -

cdr3_aa: CASSATGGGQPQHF
cdr3_nt: TGTGCCAGTAGTGCCACAGGGGGCGGTCAGCCCCAGCATTTT
j_call: TRBJ1-5
v_call: TRBV19
clone_size: many
d_call: TRBD1

cdr3_aa: CASSKSRRGTEAFF
cdr3_nt: TGCGCCAGCAGTAAATCCAGACGGGGCACTGAAGCTTTCTTT
j_call: TRBJ1-1
v_call: TRBV5-1
clone_size: many
d_call: -

cdr3_aa: CASSHRAGGEGDTQYF
cdr3_nt: TGTGCCAGCAGCCACCGAGCGGGGGGAGAGGGAGATACGCAGTATTTT
j_call: TRBJ2-3
v_call: TRBV4-2
clone_size: few
d_call: TRBD2

cdr3_aa: CASRLGATNEKLFF
cdr3_nt: TGTGCCAGCAGGCTCGGTGCAACTAATGAAAAACTGTTTTTT
j_call: TRBJ1-4
v_call: TRBV12-3/TRBV12-4
clone_size: many
d_call: -

cdr3_aa: CASSLLAGGGYNEQFF
cdr3_nt: TGTGCCAGCAGCTTACTAGCGGGGGGCGGCTACAATGAGCAGTTCTTC
j_call: TRBJ2-1
v_call: TRBV7-9
clone_size: many
d_call: TRBD2

cdr3_aa: CASSLVPTIGTDTQYF
cdr3_nt: TGCGCCAGCAGCTTGGTACCGACCATTGGGACAGATACGCAGTATTTT
j_call: TRBJ2-3
v_call: TRBV5-1
clone_size: many
d_call: -

cdr3_aa: CASSLSRRHQETQYF
cdr3_nt: TGTGCCAGCAGCTTGAGTCGACGCCACCAAGAGACCCAGTACTTC
j_call: TRBJ2-5
v_call: TRBV5-6
clone_size: many
d_call: -

cdr3_aa: CASSTRLADSTDTQYF
cdr3_nt: TGTGCCAGCAGCACTCGACTAGCGGATAGCACAGATACGCAGTATTTT
j_call: TRBJ2-3
v_call: TRBV5-4
clone_size: -
d_call: TRBD2

cdr3_aa: CASSNGFGQGAFTDTQYF
cdr3_nt: TGTGCCAGCAGCAACGGATTCGGACAGGGGGCTTTCACAGATACGCAGTATTTT
j_call: TRBJ2-3
v_call: TRBV7-2
clone_size: many
d_call: TRBD1

cdr3_aa: CASSEHRTGGLPYYEQYF
cdr3_nt: TGTGCCAGCAGTGAACATAGGACAGGGGGCTTACCGTACTACGAGCAGTACTTC
j_call: TRBJ2-7
v_call: TRBV6-1
clone_size: many
d_call: TRBD1

cdr3_aa: CSARVSGSGGLTDTQYF
cdr3_nt: TGCAGTGCTAGAGTTTCGGGAAGCGGGGGGCTCACAGATACGCAGTATTTT
j_call: TRBJ2-3
v_call: TRBV20-1
clone_size: many
d_call: TRBD2

cdr3_aa: CASSSNSQYTDTQYF
cdr3_nt: TGTGCCAGCAGCTCTAACTCACAATACACAGATACGCAGTATTTT
j_call: TRBJ2-3
v_call: TRBV7-9
clone_size: many
d_call: -

cdr3_aa: CSAGGGRGDTQYF
cdr3_nt: TGCAGTGCAGGGGGCGGGAGGGGAGATACGCAGTATTTT
j_call: TRBJ2-3
v_call: TRBV20-1
clone_size: many
d_call: TRBD2

cdr3_aa: CSPSDGLVVGTEAFF
cdr3_nt: TGCAGCCCCTCGGACGGCCTTGTGGTAGGAACTGAAGCTTTCTTT
j_call: TRBJ1-1
v_call: TRBV20-1
clone_size: many
d_call: -

cdr3_aa: CSAILAGDLISSYNEQFF
cdr3_nt: TGCAGTGCCATACTAGCGGGGGACCTAATTAGCTCCTACAATGAGCAGTTCTTC
j_call: TRBJ2-1
v_call: TRBV20-1
clone_size: many
d_call: TRBD2

cdr3_aa: CASSSLGRSTDTQYF
cdr3_nt: TGCGCCAGCAGCTCCCTAGGTCGGAGCACAGATACGCAGTATTTT
j_call: TRBJ2-3
v_call: TRBV5-1
clone_size: many
d_call: -

cdr3_aa: CASSLGRSYEQYF
cdr3_nt: TGTGCCAGCAGTTTAGGCCGCTCCTACGAGCAGTACTTC
j_call: TRBJ2-7
v_call: TRBV6-2/TRBV6-3
clone_size: many
d_call: -

cdr3_aa: CASSLDVQNYGYTF
cdr3_nt: TGTGCCAGCAGCCTGGACGTGCAGAACTATGGCTACACCTTC
j_call: TRBJ1-2
v_call: TRBV4-2
clone_size: many
d_call: -